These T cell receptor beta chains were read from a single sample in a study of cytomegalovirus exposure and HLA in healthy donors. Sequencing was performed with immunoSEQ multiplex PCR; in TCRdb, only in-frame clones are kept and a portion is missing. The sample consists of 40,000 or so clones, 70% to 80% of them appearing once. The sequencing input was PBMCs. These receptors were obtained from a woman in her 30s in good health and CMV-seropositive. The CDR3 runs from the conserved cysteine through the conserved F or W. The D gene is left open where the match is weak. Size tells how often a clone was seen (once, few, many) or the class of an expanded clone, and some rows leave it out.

CDR3 DNA: TGTGCCAGCAGCCGGGACAGTACTAACTATGGCTACACCTTC
CDR3 protein: CASSRDSTNYGYTF
clone size: NA
V gene: TRBV4-2
J gene: TRBJ1-2
D gene: TRBD1

CDR3 DNA: TGTGCCAGCAGCTTGTCCACTAGCAACCGTGTGGAGCAGTACTTC
CDR3 protein: CASSLSTSNRVEQYF
clone size: NA
V gene: TRBV7-8
J gene: TRBJ2-7
D gene: NA

CDR3 DNA: TGTGCCAGCAGACAACTGAACACTGAAGCTTTCTTT
CDR3 protein: CASRQLNTEAFF
clone size: NA
V gene: TRBV6-5
J gene: TRBJ1-1
D gene: NA

CDR3 DNA: TGTGCCAGCAGCTTGGATGGAGGGATATATGATGGCTACACCTTC
CDR3 protein: CASSLDGGIYDGYTF
clone size: NA
V gene: TRBV5-8
J gene: TRBJ1-2
D gene: NA

CDR3 DNA: TGCGCCAGCAGGGGCGGGGGGATAAGCACAGATACGCAGTATTTT
CDR3 protein: CASRGGGISTDTQYF
clone size: NA
V gene: TRBV5-1
J gene: TRBJ2-3
D gene: TRBD2

CDR3 DNA: TGTGCCTGGGGCGGACAGTTTACTAATCAGCCCCAGCATTTT
CDR3 protein: CAWGGQFTNQPQHF
clone size: NA
V gene: TRBV30
J gene: TRBJ1-5
D gene: NA

CDR3 DNA: TGTGCCAGCAGCTTGGAGACAGGGGGATGGACCTACGAGCAGTACTTC
CDR3 protein: CASSLETGGWTYEQYF
clone size: once
V gene: TRBV5-6
J gene: TRBJ2-7
D gene: TRBD1

CDR3 DNA: TGTGCCAGCAGCTCCCCGTCCCAGGGGGTCACTGAAGCTTTCTTT
CDR3 protein: CASSSPSQGVTEAFF
clone size: NA
V gene: TRBV5-6
J gene: TRBJ1-1
D gene: TRBD1

CDR3 DNA: TGCGCCAGCAGCTTCCCAGGGGCGAACACTGAAGCTTTCTTT
CDR3 protein: CASSFPGANTEAFF
clone size: NA
V gene: TRBV5-1
J gene: TRBJ1-1
D gene: NA

CDR3 DNA: TGTGCCAGCAGTTCGGCTAGCGTAAGGTTGAGCACAGATACGCAGTATTTT
CDR3 protein: CASSSASVRLSTDTQYF
clone size: once
V gene: TRBV28
J gene: TRBJ2-3
D gene: NA

CDR3 DNA: TGTGCCAGCAGTTACTCTGCGGGGGGAACTGAAGCTTTCTTT
CDR3 protein: CASSYSAGGTEAFF
clone size: NA
V gene: TRBV6-6
J gene: TRBJ1-1
D gene: NA

CDR3 DNA: TGTGCCAGCCCGACAGGCGGGAACACCGGGGAGCTGTTTTTT
CDR3 protein: CASPTGGNTGELFF
clone size: NA
V gene: TRBV25-1
J gene: TRBJ2-2
D gene: NA

CDR3 DNA: TGTGCCAGCAGCTTGGAGACAGGGCGGACCGGGGAGCTGTTTTTT
CDR3 protein: CASSLETGRTGELFF
clone size: NA
V gene: TRBV5-4
J gene: TRBJ2-2
D gene: TRBD1

CDR3 DNA: TGTGCCAGCAGCTTTCAGACTAGCGGGGTGGCCCAGTACTTC
CDR3 protein: CASSFQTSGVAQYF
clone size: NA
V gene: TRBV7-6
J gene: TRBJ2-5
D gene: TRBD2

CDR3 DNA: TGTGCCAGTAGTTCGCAGGGGGCAGTTCGAGATACGCAGTATTTT
CDR3 protein: CASSSQGAVRDTQYF
clone size: NA
V gene: TRBV19
J gene: TRBJ2-3
D gene: TRBD1

CDR3 DNA: TGTGCCAGCAGCTTGGGGACAGGGTTCTCCAATGAGCAGTTCTTC
CDR3 protein: CASSLGTGFSNEQFF
clone size: NA
V gene: TRBV11-2
J gene: TRBJ2-1
D gene: TRBD1

CDR3 DNA: TGTGCCAGCAGCTTAGGGGGGCGGGACAGGGGGAATGAAAAACTGTTTTTT
CDR3 protein: CASSLGGRDRGNEKLFF
clone size: NA
V gene: TRBV7-8
J gene: TRBJ1-4
D gene: TRBD1

CDR3 DNA: TGTGCCAGCAGCTTTAGGCCTAGCGGGAACTACGAGCAGTACTTC
CDR3 protein: CASSFRPSGNYEQYF
clone size: NA
V gene: TRBV5-6
J gene: TRBJ2-7
D gene: TRBD2

CDR3 DNA: TGCGCCAGCAGCCAAGTGGGAACTAGCGGGGCCACCACAGATACGCAGTATTTT
CDR3 protein: CASSQVGTSGATTDTQYF
clone size: NA
V gene: TRBV4-1
J gene: TRBJ2-3
D gene: TRBD2

CDR3 DNA: TGCGCCAGCAGCCCCCTACAGGGCGCAGAGTCAAGCTACACCTTC
CDR3 protein: CASSPLQGAESSYTF
clone size: NA
V gene: TRBV5-1
J gene: TRBJ1-2
D gene: NA

CDR3 DNA: TGTGCCAGCAGTCCCCCACGCGTGAACACTGAAGCTTTCTTT
CDR3 protein: CASSPPRVNTEAFF
clone size: NA
V gene: TRBV6-5
J gene: TRBJ1-1
D gene: NA

CDR3 DNA: TGTGCCAGCAGGAGCGGCGGGGCCTCCTACGAGCAGTACTTC
CDR3 protein: CASRSGGASYEQYF
clone size: NA
V gene: TRBV27
J gene: TRBJ2-7
D gene: NA

CDR3 DNA: TGTGCCAGCAGTGGGGACTCTAATGAAGCTTTCTTT
CDR3 protein: CASSGDSNEAFF
clone size: NA
V gene: TRBV6-5
J gene: TRBJ1-1
D gene: NA

CDR3 DNA: TGCGCCAGCAGCTGGCGTACGCAGGGGGACGGGAACACTGAAGCTTTCTTT
CDR3 protein: CASSWRTQGDGNTEAFF
clone size: few
V gene: TRBV5-1
J gene: TRBJ1-1
D gene: TRBD1

CDR3 DNA: TGTGCCAGTAGCGCGGGGCGGGGATTTCGTGGCTACACCTTC
CDR3 protein: CASSAGRGFRGYTF
clone size: NA
V gene: TRBV19
J gene: TRBJ1-2
D gene: NA

CDR3 DNA: TGTGCCACCAGCAGAGATCCCCAGGGGGACTATGGCTACACCTTC
CDR3 protein: CATSRDPQGDYGYTF
clone size: few
V gene: TRBV15
J gene: TRBJ1-2
D gene: TRBD1

CDR3 DNA: TGCAGCGTTGGACAGTTAGAAAGCGGCTACACCTTC
CDR3 protein: CSVGQLESGYTF
clone size: NA
V gene: TRBV29-1
J gene: TRBJ1-2
D gene: NA

CDR3 DNA: TGTGCCATCAGTGAGTCGATTCTTACGAGCTCCTACAATGAGCAGTTCTTC
CDR3 protein: CAISESILTSSYNEQFF
clone size: NA
V gene: TRBV10-3
J gene: TRBJ2-1
D gene: NA

CDR3 DNA: TGTGCCAGCAGCTTAGGGGGACAGGGAGACGAGCAGTACTTC
CDR3 protein: CASSLGGQGDEQYF
clone size: NA
V gene: TRBV11-3
J gene: TRBJ2-7
D gene: TRBD1

CDR3 DNA: TGCGCCAGCAGCTTGGACAGTAGGAATGAAAAACTGTTTTTT
CDR3 protein: CASSLDSRNEKLFF
clone size: NA
V gene: TRBV5-1
J gene: TRBJ1-4
D gene: NA

CDR3 DNA: TGTGCCAGCAGCCGAGGGGGCCAAGAGACCCAGTACTTC
CDR3 protein: CASSRGGQETQYF
clone size: NA
V gene: TRBV7-9
J gene: TRBJ2-5
D gene: NA

CDR3 DNA: TGTGCCAGCAGTCTGGCAGGGGTAAATGAAAAACTGTTTTTT
CDR3 protein: CASSLAGVNEKLFF
clone size: NA
V gene: TRBV5-8
J gene: TRBJ1-4
D gene: NA

CDR3 DNA: TGTGCCAGCAGCCTCAGGGAAACTGAAGCTTTCTTT
CDR3 protein: CASSLRETEAFF
clone size: few
V gene: TRBV7-9
J gene: TRBJ1-1
D gene: NA

CDR3 DNA: TGTGCCAGCAGTTTTCGCGGGGCCTATTCTCAGCCCCAGCATTTT
CDR3 protein: CASSFRGAYSQPQHF
clone size: few
V gene: TRBV28
J gene: TRBJ1-5
D gene: NA

CDR3 DNA: TGTGCCAGCAGAAGGGACATGAACACTGAAGCTTTCTTT
CDR3 protein: CASRRDMNTEAFF
clone size: NA
V gene: TRBV2
J gene: TRBJ1-1
D gene: NA

CDR3 DNA: TGTGCCAGCAGTAGGAAGGAGAGCGGGGGCACAGATACGCAGTATTTT
CDR3 protein: CASSRKESGGTDTQYF
clone size: NA
V gene: TRBV27
J gene: TRBJ2-3
D gene: TRBD2

CDR3 DNA: TGTGCCAGCAGTAGACTGGAAGACAATGAGCAGTTCTTC
CDR3 protein: CASSRLEDNEQFF
clone size: NA
V gene: TRBV4-2
J gene: TRBJ2-1
D gene: NA

CDR3 DNA: TGTGCCAGCAGACTCACAGGGGACTCGTACGAGCAGTACTTC
CDR3 protein: CASRLTGDSYEQYF
clone size: once
V gene: TRBV14
J gene: TRBJ2-7
D gene: NA

CDR3 DNA: TGTGCCAGCCGGGTAGCGGGGCATGAGCAGTTCTTC
CDR3 protein: CASRVAGHEQFF
clone size: NA
V gene: TRBV6-7
J gene: TRBJ2-1
D gene: TRBD2

CDR3 DNA: TGTGCCAGCAGGACTAGCGGGAGTTTCTACGAGCAGTACTTC
CDR3 protein: CASRTSGSFYEQYF
clone size: NA
V gene: TRBV6-1
J gene: TRBJ2-7
D gene: TRBD2